This T cell receptor beta chain is drawn from a study of T cells in localized non-small cell lung cancer. TCRdb's table, derived via immunoSEQ multiplex PCR, lists solely in-frame clones and lacks some. The sample contains tens of thousands of clones, approximately 80% of which appear only once. In the case of this clone: Its antigen is still unknown.

Trimming at V came to 6 bases and at J to 7 bases, leaving 8 bases not matched to a gene. The CDR3 is 15 amino acids. CDR1 SNHLY and CDR2 FYNNEI come from the germline V gene. Study-level results: Tumor showed lower T cell clonality than uninvolved adjacent lung, where it was highest. Sequencing involved a lone tumor region, leaving heterogeneity possible. Prolonged overall survival went with higher T cell density in the blood.

The sample consisted of peripheral blood, taken before any cancer treatment. This TCR was sampled from a female donor older than 55 with stage I lung adenocarcinoma. This sequence joins TRBV2 and TRBJ2-2, with 10 bases lining up with TRBD2. In DNA form, the CDR3 reads TGTGCCAGCAGGTTGGGACTAGCGTCTATCGGGGAGCTGTTTTTT. Protein: CASRLGLASIGELFF. Complete variable domain (other parts from reference TRBV2 and TRBJ2-2): EPEVTQTPSHQVTQMGQEVILRCVPISNHLYFYWYRQILGQKVEFLVSFYNNEISEKSEIFDDQFSVERPDGSNFTLKIRSTKLEDSAMYFCASRLGLASIGELFFGEGSRLTVL.